This T cell receptor beta chain is from a study of CD4 T cells in relation to SARS-CoV-2 and coronaviruses. V lost 0 bases, J lost 0 bases, and 12 bases lay in between. The germline CDR1 and CDR2 sequences are LGHDT and YNNKEL (reference sequence). The CDR3 is 17 residues long. Repertoires were generated with immunoSEQ multiplex PCR, while TCRdb's copy carries only in-frame clones and drops some. The table has 35,000 to 45,000 clones, over 70% seen once. About this clone: Its antigen is still unknown.

The material sequenced was naive CD4+ T cells from PBMCs, cultured in vitro. Subset described: naive CD4+ T cells isolated by negative enrichment. The receptor's source is an adult with COVID-19. J is TRBJ2-1 and V is TRBV3-1 (or the pseudogene TRBV3-2); D remains unclear. This CDR3 reads CASSQDAWKSSYNEQFF. CDR3 nucleotide sequence: TGTGCCAGCAGCCAAGATGCATGGAAAAGCTCCTACAATGAGCAGTTCTTC.